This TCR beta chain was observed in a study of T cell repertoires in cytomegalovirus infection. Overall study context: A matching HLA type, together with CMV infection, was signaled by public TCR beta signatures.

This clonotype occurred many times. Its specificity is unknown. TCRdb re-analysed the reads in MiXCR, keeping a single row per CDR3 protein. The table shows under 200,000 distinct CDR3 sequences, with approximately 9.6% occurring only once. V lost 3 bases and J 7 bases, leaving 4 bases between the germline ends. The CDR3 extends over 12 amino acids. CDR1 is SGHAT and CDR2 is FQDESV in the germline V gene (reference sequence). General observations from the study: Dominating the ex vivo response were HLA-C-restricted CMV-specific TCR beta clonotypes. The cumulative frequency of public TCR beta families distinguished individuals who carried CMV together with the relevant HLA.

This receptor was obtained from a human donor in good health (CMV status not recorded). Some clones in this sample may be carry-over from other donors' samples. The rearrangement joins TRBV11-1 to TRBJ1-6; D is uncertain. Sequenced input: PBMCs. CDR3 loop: CASSFMNSPLHF. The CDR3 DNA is TGTGCCAGCAGCTTTATGAATTCACCCCTCCACTTT. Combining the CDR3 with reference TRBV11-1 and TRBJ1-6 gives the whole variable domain EAEVAQSPRYKITEKSQAVAFWCDPISGHATLYWYRQILGQGPELLVQFQDESVVDDSQLPKDRFSAERLKGVDSTLKIQPAELGDSAMYLCASSFMNSPLHFGNGTRLTVT.